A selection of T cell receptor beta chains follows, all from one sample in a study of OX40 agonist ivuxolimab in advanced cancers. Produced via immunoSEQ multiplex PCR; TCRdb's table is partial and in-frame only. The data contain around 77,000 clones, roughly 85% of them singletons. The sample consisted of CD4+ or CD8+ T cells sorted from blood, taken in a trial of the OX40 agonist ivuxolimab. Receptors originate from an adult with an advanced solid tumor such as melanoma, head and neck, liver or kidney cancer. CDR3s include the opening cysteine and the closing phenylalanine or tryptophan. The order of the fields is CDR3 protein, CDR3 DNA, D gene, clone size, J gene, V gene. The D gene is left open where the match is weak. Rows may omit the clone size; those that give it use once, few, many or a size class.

cdr3_aa: CASSQTGIYGYTF
cdr3_nt: TGTGCCAGCAGCCAGACAGGGATCTATGGCTACACCTTC
d_call: TRBD1
clone_size: .
j_call: TRBJ1-2
v_call: TRBV6-1

cdr3_aa: CASSLRSAGYTF
cdr3_nt: TGTGCCAGCAGCTTGAGGTCGGCTGGCTACACCTTC
d_call: .
clone_size: once
j_call: TRBJ1-2
v_call: TRBV5-6

cdr3_aa: CAISEGGGGGDTQYF
cdr3_nt: TGTGCCATCAGTGAGGGTGGCGGGGGGGGAGATACGCAGTATTTT
d_call: TRBD2
clone_size: .
j_call: TRBJ2-3
v_call: TRBV10-3

cdr3_aa: CASSPRTGGRYEQYF
cdr3_nt: TGTGCCAGCAGTCCCCGGACAGGGGGTCGCTACGAGCAGTACTTC
d_call: TRBD1
clone_size: .
j_call: TRBJ2-7
v_call: TRBV6-5

cdr3_aa: CASSESQLSSYNEQFF
cdr3_nt: TGTGCCAGCAGTGAATCACAACTCAGCTCCTACAATGAGCAGTTCTTC
d_call: .
clone_size: few
j_call: TRBJ2-1
v_call: TRBV2

cdr3_aa: CASSLTGTQETQYF
cdr3_nt: TGTGCCAGCAGCTTAACCGGCACTCAAGAGACCCAGTACTTC
d_call: .
clone_size: .
j_call: TRBJ2-5
v_call: TRBV7-9

cdr3_aa: CASSEGRVRWNTEAFF
cdr3_nt: TGTGCCAGCAGTGAAGGCAGGGTGAGATGGAACACTGAAGCTTTCTTT
d_call: .
clone_size: .
j_call: TRBJ1-1
v_call: TRBV2

cdr3_aa: CASSLAWGGRNSPLHF
cdr3_nt: TGTGCCAGCAGCTTAGCGTGGGGGGGACGTAATTCACCCCTCCACTTT
d_call: .
clone_size: many
j_call: TRBJ1-6
v_call: TRBV7-7

cdr3_aa: CASSELVEAGELFF
cdr3_nt: TGTGCCAGCAGTGAGCTTGTGGAAGCCGGGGAGCTGTTTTTT
d_call: .
clone_size: few
j_call: TRBJ2-2
v_call: TRBV2

cdr3_aa: CASSSGTGHYEQYF
cdr3_nt: TGTGCCAGCAGTTCTGGGACAGGACACTACGAGCAGTACTTC
d_call: TRBD1
clone_size: .
j_call: TRBJ2-7
v_call: TRBV7-2

cdr3_aa: CASSPQTGFTDTQYF
cdr3_nt: TGTGCCAGCAGCCCGCAGACAGGGTTCACAGATACGCAGTATTTT
d_call: TRBD1
clone_size: .
j_call: TRBJ2-3
v_call: TRBV27

cdr3_aa: CAIGAEAGGNTGELFF
cdr3_nt: TGTGCCATCGGGGCGGAGGCGGGGGGAAACACCGGGGAGCTGTTTTTT
d_call: TRBD2
clone_size: few
j_call: TRBJ2-2
v_call: TRBV10-3

cdr3_aa: CASSLQGNEKLFF
cdr3_nt: TGTGCCAGCAGCTTGCAGGGGAATGAAAAACTGTTTTTT
d_call: .
clone_size: once
j_call: TRBJ1-4
v_call: TRBV5-5

cdr3_aa: CAWSFLKEKLFF
cdr3_nt: TGTGCCTGGAGTTTTCTGAAAGAAAAACTGTTTTTT
d_call: .
clone_size: few
j_call: TRBJ1-4
v_call: TRBV30